The 18 T cell receptor beta chains reported below all come from one sample, sequenced in a study of beta chain features in type 1 diabetes. Since all of the isolated RNA was reverse transcribed, expressed TCRB transcripts were what got sequenced. Sequencing used immunoSEQ multiplex PCR; TCRdb keeps in-frame clones, though not all of them. The sample consists of 250,000 or so clones, less than 35% of them appearing once. The sequenced sample was central memory CD4+ T cells from blood. Receptors were obtained from a man aged 25-45 years in good health.

V is TRBV28 and J is TRBJ1-6; the D is unclear. The CDR3 is 16 amino acids. Germline assignment: CDR1 MDHEN and CDR2 SYDVKM. V was cut by 3 bases and J by 0 bases, with 9 bases left in between. CDR3 DNA: TGTGCCAGCAGTTTCTCCGCAGGCTCCTATAATTCACCCCTCCACTTT. It codes for CASSFSAGSYNSPLHF.

This clone came up a few times. V usage is TRBV6-1 and J usage is TRBJ2-3; D might be TRBD1 or TRBD2, each matching 6 bases. Germline V gene data show CDR1 as MNHNS and CDR2 as SASEGT. The ends were cut back, 3 bases at V and 2 bases at J, with 9 bases in the middle. The CDR3 sequence is 14 residues long. In DNA form, the CDR3 reads TGTGCCAGCAGTGATGGGGGGCTCACAGATACGCAGTATTTT. Encoded protein: CASSDGGLTDTQYF.

This clone was counted only a few times. The chain employs TRBV5-1 and TRBJ2-1; D ambiguous. Per germline, CDR1 SGHRS and CDR2 YFSETQ. The CDR3 loop spans 14 amino acids. The germline V and J ends were trimmed by 4 bases and 6 bases, with 14 bases remaining between them. The CDR3: CASSQSRATNEQFF. The DNA for the CDR3 is TGCGCCAGCAGCCAATCCCGGGCCACCAATGAGCAGTTCTTC.

In its sample, this clone was seen a few times. The chain has TRBV5-6 and TRBJ2-5, with D perhaps given as TRBD1 or TRBD2 (6 bases each). Per the germline V gene, CDR1 is SGHDT and CDR2 is YYEEEE. The CDR3 consists of 14 residues. With 6 bases removed from V and 6 bases from J, the gap between germline ends came to 18 bases. The CDR3 nucleotides are TGTGCCAGCACCTTTGCGACGGGGGCGAAGACCCAGTACTTC. It translates to CASTFATGAKTQYF.

This clone was picked up a small number of times. The chain carries TRBV5-1 and TRBJ2-6, with TRBD2 matching 8 bases. V gave up 1 base and J gave up 6 bases; unmatched junction bases: 6. The CDR3 totals 16 residues. The germline gives CDR1 SGHRS, CDR2 YFSETQ. CDR3 residues: CASSLSGSGLANVLTF. The CDR3 bases are TGCGCCAGCAGCTTGAGCGGGAGTGGTTTGGCCAACGTCCTGACTTTC. The full variable domain, in which reference TRBV5-1 and TRBJ2-6 provide the parts outside the CDR3, is KAGVTQTPRYLIKTRGQQVTLSCSPISGHRSVSWYQQTPGQGLQFLFEYFSETQRNKGNFPGRFSGRQFSNSRSEMNVSTLELGDSALYLCASSLSGSGLANVLTFGAGSRLTVL.

The chain combines TRBV7-2 with TRBJ2-5, with no clear D. The CDR3 has 12 amino acids. Germline V gives CDR1 SGHTA, CDR2 FQGNSA. V was shortened by 5 bases and J by 1 base, with 5 bases between the two germline ends. CDR3 protein: CASSPTQETQYF. CDR3 nucleotide sequence: TGTGCCAGCAGCCCGACCCAAGAGACCCAGTACTTC. Full variable domain (missing parts from reference TRBV7-2 and TRBJ2-5): GAGVSQSPSNKVTEKGKDVELRCDPISGHTALYWYRQSLGQGLEFLIYFQGNSAPDKSGLPSDRFSAERTGGSVSTLTIQRTQQEDSAVYLCASSPTQETQYFGPGTRLLVL.

This clone has a handful of counts. The chain uses TRBV5-1 and TRBJ1-1; D not certain. The ends were cut back, 0 bases at V and 0 bases at J, with 9 bases in the middle. From germline, CDR1 is SGHRS and CDR2 YFSETQ. This CDR3 is 15 amino acids long. CDR3 in amino acids: CASSLALGMNTEAFF. DNA of the CDR3: TGCGCCAGCAGCTTGGCTCTGGGGATGAACACTGAAGCTTTCTTT.

The table lists this clone with a few counts. CDR3 amino acids: CASERTGAYEQYF. Written as DNA, the CDR3 is TGTGCCAGCGAGAGGACAGGGGCCTACGAGCAGTACTTC. The chain recombines TRBV11-2 with TRBJ2-7, with TRBD1 matching over 9 bases. The germline V gene has CDR1 SGHAT and CDR2 FQNNGV. The CDR3 runs 13 residues. The J segment lost 2 bases and the V segment lost 8 bases, leaving 4 bases of the junction unmatched. Full variable domain (rest looked up from reference TRBV11-2 and TRBJ2-7): EAGVAQSPRYKIIEKRQSVAFWCNPISGHATLYWYQQILGQGPKLLIQFQNNGVVDDSQLPKDRFSAERLKGVDSTLKIQPAKLEDSAVYLCASERTGAYEQYFGPGTRLTVT.

CDR3 region: CAWSRDIQETQYF. DNA for the CDR3: TGTGCCTGGTCCCGGGACATCCAAGAGACCCAGTACTTC. J is TRBJ2-5 and V is TRBV30; perhaps TRBD1 as D (6 bases). Germline values: CDR1 GTSNPN, CDR2 SVGIG (reference sequence). This CDR3 region has 13 residues. V shed 5 bases and J shed 1 base, with 11 bases lying between them.

This clone was detected only a few times. The chain has TRBV15 and TRBJ2-5; weak D call: TRBD1 (5 bases). The germline V gene has CDR1 LNHNV and CDR2 YYDKDF (reference sequence). V gave up 3 bases and J gave up 2 bases, with 10 bases separating them. CDR3 length: 14 residues. DNA for the CDR3: TGTGCCACCAGCAGGGAGACAGCACAAGAGACCCAGTACTTC. It translates to CATSRETAQETQYF.

The CDR3 DNA is TGTGCCAGCTCGAGGGGAAATAGCAATCAGCCCCAGCATTTT. This encodes CASSRGNSNQPQHF. The J gene is TRBJ1-5, the V gene TRBV25-1; tentatively, D is TRBD1 (5 bases). This CDR3 has 14 amino acids. V lost 8 bases and J 0 bases, leaving 11 bases between the germline ends. CDR1 is MGHDK, CDR2 SYGVNS, per germline. The full variable domain, its missing parts supplied by reference TRBV25-1 and TRBJ1-5, is EADIYQTPRYLVIGTGKKITLECSQTMGHDKMYWYQQDPGMELHLIHYSYGVNSTEKGDLSSESTVSRIRTEHFPLTLESARPSHTSQYLCASSRGNSNQPQHFGDGTRLSIL.

The chain employs TRBV6-6 and TRBJ2-6; D unclear. Deletions cut 10 bases from V and 0 bases from J, with 1 base between. CDR3 length: 11 amino acids. Germline CDR1 MNHNY, CDR2 SVGAGI (reference sequence). CDR3 sequence reads: CATSGANVLTF. The DNA for the CDR3 is TGTGCCACCTCTGGGGCCAACGTCCTGACTTTC.

V usage is TRBV7-8 and J usage is TRBJ2-1; maybe TRBD2 (5 bases). Trimming removed 1 base from V and 6 bases from J, with 10 bases in between. The germline V gene encodes CDR1 SGHVS and CDR2 FQNEAQ. CDR3 length equals 14 residues. DNA for the CDR3: TGTGCCAGCAGCTTAGGGACTGACATCAATGAGCAGTTCTTC. Translated: CASSLGTDINEQFF.

This chain connects TRBV7-9 to TRBJ1-1, with D possibly being TRBD1 (6 bases). Germline CDR1 is SEHNR and CDR2 is FQNEAQ (reference sequence). The V end lost 4 bases, the J end lost 1 base, and 7 bases lay between the germline ends. The CDR3 has 13 residues. This chain's CDR3 is CASSSGQNTEAFF. The CDR3 DNA is TGTGCCAGCAGCTCGGGACAGAACACTGAAGCTTTCTTT.

This clone was recorded a few times. J is TRBJ2-7 and V is TRBV11-2; 8 nucleotides align to TRBD1. V was clipped by 4 bases and J by 2 bases; unmatched bases: 4. CDR1 is SGHAT and CDR2 is FQNNGV in the germline V gene. This CDR3 comprises 14 residues. CDR3 loop: CASSSTQGAYEQYF. DNA of the CDR3: TGTGCCAGCAGCTCCACACAGGGGGCCTACGAGCAGTACTTC.

This clone was seen a handful of times. This rearrangement joins TRBV15 to TRBJ2-3; 12 bases are a match to TRBD2. The CDR3 is 17 amino acids. V lost 2 bases to trimming and J lost 4 bases; unmatched junction nucleotides: 7. Germline CDR1 LNHNV, CDR2 YYDKDF (reference sequence). CDR3 DNA: TGTGCCACCAGCAGATCCAGGACTAGCGGGGCATCAGATACGCAGTATTTT. Amino acids: CATSRSRTSGASDTQYF.

This clone occurred a few times. The chain employs TRBV2 and TRBJ2-1; no clear D. The CDR3 length is 13 residues. The V end was cut by 8 bases, the J end by 6 bases, with 14 bases between. CDR1 and CDR2 (germline): SNHLY, FYNNEI. CDR3 in amino acids: CASQDGRANEQFF. The CDR3 DNA is TGTGCCAGCCAGGATGGGCGAGCCAATGAGCAGTTCTTC.

The chain joins TRBV7-2 to TRBJ2-3; D perhaps matches TRBD2 (7 bases). V dropped 3 bases and J dropped 1 base, with 8 bases sitting between them. Germline V gene data show CDR1 as SGHTA and CDR2 as FQGNSA. The CDR3 extends over 14 amino acids. The CDR3 DNA reads as TGTGCCAGCAGCTTGGGGGGGCGCACAGATACGCAGTATTTT. Amino acids: CASSLGGRTDTQYF.